The 25 T cell receptor beta chains listed next were all sequenced from one sample in a study of blood T cell repertoires in COVID-19. Profiling relied on immunoSEQ multiplex PCR, and the TCRdb table lists in-frame clones only, not all of them. The sample carries under 200,000 clones, 65% to 90% recorded once. Sequencing used peripheral blood. These receptors were obtained from a human donor in a cohort sampled during active COVID-19.

The CDR3 DNA follows: TGTGCCAGCAGTGGACGGGACAGGGCTAACTATGGCTACACCTTC. It encodes CASSGRDRANYGYTF. The genes are TRBV25-1 and TRBJ1-2; 9 bases match TRBD1. The CDR3 runs 15 residues. Per the germline V gene, CDR1 is MGHDK and CDR2 is SYGVNS. Trimming at V came to 4 bases and at J to 0 bases, leaving 3 bases not matched to a gene.

J is TRBJ2-7 and V is TRBV9; D perhaps matches TRBD2 (6 bases). The CDR3 runs 15 residues. Deletions cut 4 bases from V and 4 bases from J, with 18 bases between. Germline V CDR1 and CDR2: SGDLS, YYNGEE. The CDR3 spells CASSSGTSSRYEQYF. CDR3 coding DNA: TGTGCCAGCAGCTCCGGGACTTCATCAAGGTACGAGCAGTACTTC.

This clone was detected ten times or more. The chain joins TRBV27 to TRBJ2-1; 9 bases map to TRBD2. V lost 5 bases, J lost 6 bases, and 8 bases stayed unmatched. This CDR3 has 15 residues. Germline V gene sequence: CDR1 MNHEY, CDR2 SMNVEV (reference sequence). The CDR3 bases are TGTGCCAGCAGTACCAATAGCGGGAGAGGCAATGAGCAGTTCTTC. Its translation: CASSTNSGRGNEQFF.

This clone was counted between two and nine times. This rearrangement joins TRBV9 to TRBJ1-2; a weak D match, TRBD1 (5 bases). The ends were cut back, 0 bases at V and 8 bases at J, with 11 bases in the middle. The CDR3 is 13 residues long. Germline V gene data show CDR1 as SGDLS and CDR2 as YYNGEE. CDR3 in amino acids: CASSVEVAGGYTF. CDR3 coding DNA: TGTGCCAGCAGCGTAGAGGTCGCAGGGGGCTACACCTTC.

V gene TRBV11-2 combines with J gene TRBJ2-5; weak D call: TRBD2 (5 bases). This CDR3 region has 11 residues. V gave up 2 bases and J gave up 9 bases, with 7 bases separating them. Germline V gene lookup returns CDR1 SGHAT and CDR2 FQNNGV. The CDR3 is CASSLSGAQYF. CDR3 bases: TGTGCCAGCAGCTTATCCGGGGCCCAGTACTTC.

The chain employs TRBV7-9 and TRBJ2-7; 9 positions agree with TRBD1. Germline loops: CDR1 SEHNR, CDR2 FQNEAQ (reference sequence). The CDR3 has 15 amino acids. V dropped 5 bases and J dropped 4; count of bases not matched to a gene: 9. Here the CDR3 reads CASSPLTGGPYEQYF. The CDR3 DNA reads as TGTGCCAGCAGCCCCCTGACAGGGGGGCCTTACGAGCAGTACTTC.

This clone was observed a single time. The rearrangement links TRBV6-5 to TRBJ1-2; TRBD1 matches at 10 bases. The trim removed 0 bases at V and 7 bases at J, leaving 5 bases unmatched. Germline V gene lookup returns CDR1 MNHEY and CDR2 SVGAGI. This CDR3 region has 15 residues. The DNA for the CDR3 is TGTGCCAGCAGTTACTCGGGACAGGGGTTCGGTGGCTACACCTTC. Its translation: CASSYSGQGFGGYTF.

The gene calls are TRBV13 and TRBJ2-7; possibly TRBD2 for D (5 bases). V was trimmed by 6 bases and J by 3 bases, leaving 12 bases between them. Germline V CDR1 and CDR2: PRHDT, FYEKMQ (reference sequence). The CDR3 consists of 13 residues. As DNA, the CDR3 is TGTGCCAGCAGTCCCAGGAGCGGCTACGAGCAGTACTTC. Translating gives CASSPRSGYEQYF.

The chain carries TRBV5-1 and TRBJ1-1; no reliable D call. Trimming removed 6 bases from V and 4 bases from J, with 19 bases in between. Germline CDR1 is SGHRS and CDR2 is YFSETQ. The CDR3 sequence is 15 residues long. In DNA form, the CDR3 reads TGCGCCAGCACTGAGGGTCCGGGGTTGGTCACTGAAGCTTTCTTT. Its protein product is CASTEGPGLVTEAFF.

This clone appeared once. This sequence joins TRBV27 and TRBJ2-1, with D tentatively TRBD2 (6 bases). The V end lost 3 bases, the J end lost 6 bases, and 12 bases lay between the germline ends. The V gene's germline CDR1 is MNHEY and CDR2 SMNVEV (reference sequence). The CDR3 length is 14 residues. CDR3 in DNA: TGTGCCAGCAGTTTGGGAGGCCGCTTCAATGAGCAGTTCTTC. It translates to CASSLGGRFNEQFF.

The rearrangement joins TRBV6-2 or TRBV6-3 to TRBJ2-7, with a possible D match to TRBD1 (7 bases). The germline gives CDR1 MNHEY, CDR2 SVGEGT. Between the trimmed V and J ends, which lost 0 bases and 2 bases, there was a span of 14 bases. The CDR3 loop spans 16 amino acids. CDR3 in amino acids: CASSYSNRGLPYEQYF. The CDR3 nucleotides are TGTGCCAGCAGTTACTCGAACAGGGGACTCCCCTACGAGCAGTACTTC.

The chain combines TRBV27 with TRBJ2-5, with 9 bases matching TRBD1. Germline V lookup: CDR1 MNHEY, CDR2 SMNVEV (reference sequence). V was clipped by 4 bases and J by 4 bases; unmatched bases: 7. The length of the CDR3 is 15 residues. The CDR3 reads CASSYWGTGRETQYF. The CDR3 nucleotides read TGTGCCAGCAGTTACTGGGGGACAGGGAGAGAGACCCAGTACTTC.

By share of the sample, this clone is medium-sized. The genes are TRBV10-1 and TRBJ2-3, with 12 bases lining up with TRBD2. Trimming cost V 7 bases and J 9 bases; bases outside gene matches: 5. The CDR3 runs to 13 residues. Germline V gene data show CDR1 as WNHNN and CDR2 as SYGVQD (reference sequence). CDR3 DNA: TGCGCCAGCACCCCACTAGCGGGGGGAACGCAGTATTTT. It codes for CASTPLAGGTQYF.

The gene calls are TRBV7-9 and TRBJ1-2; weak D call: TRBD1 (6 bases). Deletions cut 6 bases from V and 10 bases from J, with 18 bases between. Germline CDR1 SEHNR, CDR2 FQNEAQ (reference sequence). CDR3 length: 13 amino acids. The CDR3 bases are TGTGCCAGCAGTTTCCGGGACAAAGATGACTACACCTTC. Protein product: CASSFRDKDDYTF.

This clone was detected only once. The V and J genes are TRBV3-1 (or the pseudogene TRBV3-2) and TRBJ2-5; weak D call: TRBD1 (5 bases). Germline loops: CDR1 LGHDT, CDR2 YNNKEL (reference sequence). V gave up 0 bases and J gave up 5 bases, with 13 bases separating them. CDR3 size: 15 residues. CDR3 region: CASSQDPAGHETQYF. Written as DNA, the CDR3 is TGTGCCAGCAGCCAAGATCCGGCAGGACATGAGACCCAGTACTTC.

The chain combines TRBV7-9 with TRBJ2-3, with D perhaps matching TRBD1 (5 bases). The CDR3 extends over 14 amino acids. Germline CDR1 SEHNR, CDR2 FQNEAQ (reference sequence). V was shortened by 5 bases and J by 7 bases, with 16 bases between the two germline ends. DNA for the CDR3: TGTGCCAGCAGCGAAGACAGCCGAGGTTATACGCAGTATTTT. Translation gives CASSEDSRGYTQYF.

The V gene is TRBV4-1, the J gene TRBJ2-1; 12 bases match TRBD2. The CDR3 sequence is 18 residues long. CDR1 and CDR2 (germline): MGHRA, YSYEKL. V lost 0 bases and J lost 9; bases outside the gene matches: 12. The CDR3 DNA reads as TGCGCCAGCAGCCAAGATGTTCCCGGGACTAGCGGGTCGGGTGAGCAGTTCTTC. This sequence encodes CASSQDVPGTSGSGEQFF.

The rearrangement links TRBV21-1 to TRBJ1-3. TRBV21-1 is an annotated pseudogene. The CDR3 covers 16 residues. CDR3 in DNA: TGTGCCAGCAGCAAAGCGAGACTCGTGTGGGGAAACACCATATATTTT. It encodes CASSKARLVWGNTIYF.

The chain links TRBV27 to TRBJ1-1; a weak D match, TRBD1 (5 bases). Germline V CDR1 and CDR2: MNHEY, SMNVEV (reference sequence). V lost 6 bases and J 2 bases, leaving 16 bases between the germline ends. The CDR3 covers 15 residues. The CDR3 region is CASSPWQGGNTEAFF. In DNA, the CDR3 is TGTGCCAGCAGCCCGTGGCAGGGAGGAAACACTGAAGCTTTCTTT.

The chain has TRBV12-5 and TRBJ2-7, with a tentative D call TRBD1 (6 bases). V lost 1 base and J lost 3, with 7 bases in between. Germline V CDR1 and CDR2: LGHNT, FRNRAP. This CDR3 contains 13 residues. The CDR3 DNA reads TGTGCTAGTGGTTTGGGGGGGCTCTACGAGCAGTACTTC. It is translated as CASGLGGLYEQYF.

This chain connects TRBV21-1 to TRBJ1-2; the table assigns TRBD1, which was not confirmed against the DNA. TRBV21-1 is termed a pseudogene. The CDR3 totals 16 residues. DNA of the CDR3: TGTGCCAGCAACTACCTCGCCGGGACAGCTAACTATGGCTACACCTTC. Translating it yields CASNYLAGTANYGYTF.

The V and J genes are TRBV2 and TRBJ2-2, with 8 bases that match TRBD2. Germline V gives CDR1 SNHLY, CDR2 FYNNEI. CDR3 length equals 15 residues. Losses at the gene ends were 6 bases for V and 11 bases for J; bases not matched to a gene: 14. The CDR3 DNA sequence: TGTGCCAGCAGGGAGGGACTTGCGGGGGGCCTAGAGCTGTTTTTT. This encodes CASREGLAGGLELFF.

This clone was detected only once. The chain couples TRBV7-2 to TRBJ1-5; TRBD1 agrees at 7 bases. Unmatched junction bases numbered 11, after V lost 4 bases and J lost 2 bases. The germline CDR1 and CDR2 sequences are SGHTA and FQGNSA. This CDR3 spans 17 amino acids. As DNA, the CDR3 is TGTGCCAGCAGCTCCGGACAGGTGGCCCGGGGCAATCAGCCCCAGCATTTT. Translation: CASSSGQVARGNQPQHF.

The rearrangement links TRBV2 to TRBJ2-7; D is perhaps TRBD1 (6 bases). V lost 2 bases and J 2 bases, leaving 13 bases between the germline ends. The CDR3 is 15 residues long. The germline V gene encodes CDR1 SNHLY and CDR2 FYNNEI. Here the CDR3 reads CASSERGLGTYEQYF. Written as DNA, the CDR3 is TGTGCCAGCAGTGAAAGGGGGTTGGGGACCTACGAGCAGTACTTC.

The chain is built from TRBV7-3 and TRBJ2-7; tentative D call: TRBD2 (5 bases). Trimming stripped 2 bases from V and 4 bases from J, with 15 bases between. The length of the CDR3 is 15 residues. The germline CDR1 and CDR2 sequences are SGHTA and FQGTGA. The DNA of the CDR3 is TGTGCCAGCAGCTTAGAGGCTAGCCCATGGTACGAGCAGTACTTC. Its protein product is CASSLEASPWYEQYF.